The 5 T cell receptor beta chains given below trace back to one sample, sequenced in a study of blood T cell repertoires in COVID-19. The assay was immunoSEQ multiplex PCR, and TCRdb's table has in-frame clones only and misses some. Of 60,000 to 65,000 clones in the sample, around 79% were seen once. Sequencing was done on a sample of peripheral blood. These receptors were taken from a man between 60 and 75 years old with acute or convalescent COVID-19.

This clone was recorded at least ten times. The chain is built from TRBV7-9 and TRBJ2-7; 7 nucleotides line up with TRBD1. V was pared by 4 bases and J by 2 bases, with 5 bases of the junction left unmatched. Germline CDR1 and CDR2: SEHNR and FQNEAQ (reference sequence). The CDR3 length is 14 residues. CDR3 in amino acids: CASSSFRGTYEQYF. The CDR3 bases are TGTGCCAGCAGCTCGTTCAGGGGGACCTACGAGCAGTACTTC.

CDR3 coding DNA: TGTGCCAGCAGTCTTACCGGACACTACACAGATACGCAGTATTTT. Protein sequence: CASSLTGHYTDTQYF. The chain is built from TRBV28 and TRBJ2-3; D is perhaps TRBD1 (5 bases). Germline V lookup: CDR1 MDHEN, CDR2 SYDVKM. Trimming shortened V by 5 bases and J by 2 bases, and 14 bases separated the two germline ends. The CDR3 covers 15 residues.

This clone was seen only once. The chain couples TRBV23-1 to TRBJ1-1, with 7 bases identical to TRBD1. TRBV23-1 is an ORF, and what it does is uncertain. This CDR3 is 14 amino acids long. The V gene end was trimmed by 2 bases and the J gene end by 7 bases; junction bases not matched to a gene: 7. The CDR3 sequence is CASSQRRGRGEAFF. The CDR3, as DNA: TGCGCCAGCAGTCAAAGAAGGGGGCGGGGTGAAGCTTTCTTT.

This rearrangement joins TRBV6-5 to TRBJ1-2; D perhaps matches TRBD1 (5 bases). This CDR3 region has 14 residues. Trimming took 2 bases from V and 4 from J, leaving 11 bases between them. The germline CDR1 and CDR2 sequences are MNHEY and SVGAGI. CDR3 loop: CASSYEQGSYGYTF. The CDR3 DNA reads TGTGCCAGCAGTTACGAGCAGGGAAGCTATGGCTACACCTTC.

The chain carries TRBV11-2 and TRBJ2-5, with 8 bases matching TRBD2. The ends lost 1 base at V and 4 bases at J; junction bases unmatched: 8. The CDR3 is 16 residues long. The germline CDR1 and CDR2 sequences are SGHAT and FQNNGV. This CDR3 reads CASSLGSGGNIETQYF. CDR3 coding DNA: TGTGCCAGCAGCTTAGGATCGGGGGGGAACATAGAGACCCAGTACTTC.